This T cell receptor beta chain originates from a study of glioma-infiltrating T cells. TCR alpha and beta CDR3 regions were amplified from RNA using iRepertoire nested multiplex PCR. TCRdb processed the multiplex PCR reads anew with MiXCR; each CDR3 protein has one entry. The sample consists of approximately 130,000 distinct CDR3 sequences, about 25% of them appearing once. V lost 5 bases and J 8 bases, leaving 13 bases between the germline ends. This CDR3 has 13 amino acids. Germline V gives CDR1 LGHDT, CDR2 YNNKEL (reference sequence). The genes are TRBV3-1 and TRBJ2-1; D ambiguous. The sample was glioma tissue, nonneoplastic brain tissue, or PBMCs (not recorded which). This clonotype originated in a human donor with low-grade glioma or glioblastoma, undergoing nonglioma brain surgery, or in good health (not recorded which). CDR3 amino acids: CASSLGPVDEQFF. The CDR3 nucleotides read TGTGCCAGCAGCTTAGGCCCCGTCGATGAGCAGTTCTTC.